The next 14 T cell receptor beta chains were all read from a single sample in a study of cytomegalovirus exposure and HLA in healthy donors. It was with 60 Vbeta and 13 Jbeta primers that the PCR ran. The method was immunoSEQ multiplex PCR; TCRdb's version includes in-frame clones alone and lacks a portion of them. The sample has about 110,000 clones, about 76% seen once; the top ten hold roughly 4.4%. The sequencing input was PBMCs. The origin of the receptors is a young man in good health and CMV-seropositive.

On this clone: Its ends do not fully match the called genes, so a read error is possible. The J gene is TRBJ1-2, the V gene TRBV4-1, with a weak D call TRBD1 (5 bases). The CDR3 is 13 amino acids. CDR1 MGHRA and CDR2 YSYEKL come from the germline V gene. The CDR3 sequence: CASSQDPGDGYPF. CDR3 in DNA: TGCGCCAGCAGCCAAGATCCGGGGGACGGCTACCCCTTC.

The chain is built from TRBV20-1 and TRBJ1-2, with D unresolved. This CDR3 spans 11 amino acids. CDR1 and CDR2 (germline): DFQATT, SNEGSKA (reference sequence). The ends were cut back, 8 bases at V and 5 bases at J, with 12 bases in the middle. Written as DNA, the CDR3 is TGCAGTCACCTATTCCTTTATGGCTACACCTTC. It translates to CSHLFLYGYTF.

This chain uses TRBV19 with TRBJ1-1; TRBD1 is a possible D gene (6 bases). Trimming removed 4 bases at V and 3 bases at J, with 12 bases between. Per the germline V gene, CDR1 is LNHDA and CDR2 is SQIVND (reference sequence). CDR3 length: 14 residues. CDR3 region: CASSRRGADTEAFF. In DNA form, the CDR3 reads TGTGCCAGTAGTAGGCGGGGGGCGGACACTGAAGCTTTCTTT.

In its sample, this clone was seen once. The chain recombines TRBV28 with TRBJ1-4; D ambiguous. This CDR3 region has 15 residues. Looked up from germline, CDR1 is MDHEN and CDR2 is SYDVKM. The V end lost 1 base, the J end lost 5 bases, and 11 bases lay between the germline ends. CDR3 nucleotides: TGTGCCAGCAGTTTATCTGCGGCGCTCAATGAAAAACTGTTTTTT. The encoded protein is CASSLSAALNEKLFF.

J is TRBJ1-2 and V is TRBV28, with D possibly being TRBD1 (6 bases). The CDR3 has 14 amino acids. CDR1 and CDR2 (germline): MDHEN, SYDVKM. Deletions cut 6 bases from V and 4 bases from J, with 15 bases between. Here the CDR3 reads CASRPRGGGYGYTF. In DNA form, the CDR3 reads TGTGCCAGCAGACCTAGGGGAGGGGGCTATGGCTACACCTTC.

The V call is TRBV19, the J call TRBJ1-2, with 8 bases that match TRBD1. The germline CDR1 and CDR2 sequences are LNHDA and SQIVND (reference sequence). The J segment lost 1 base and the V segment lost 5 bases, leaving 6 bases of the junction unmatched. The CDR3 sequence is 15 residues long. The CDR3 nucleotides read TGTGCCAGTAGTGCGGGACAGGCCTTTAACTATGGCTACACCTTC. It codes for CASSAGQAFNYGYTF.

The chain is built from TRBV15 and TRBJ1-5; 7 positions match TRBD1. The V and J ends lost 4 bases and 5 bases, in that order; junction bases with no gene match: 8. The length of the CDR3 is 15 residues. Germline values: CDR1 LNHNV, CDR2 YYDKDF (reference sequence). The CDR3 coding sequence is TGTGCCACCAGCACGTCCGGGACAGTGTATCAGCCCCAGCATTTT. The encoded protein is CATSTSGTVYQPQHF.

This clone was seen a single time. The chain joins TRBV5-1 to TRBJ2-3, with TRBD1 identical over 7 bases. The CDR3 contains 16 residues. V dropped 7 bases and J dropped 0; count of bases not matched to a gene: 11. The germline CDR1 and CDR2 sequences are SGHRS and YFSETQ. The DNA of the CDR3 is TGCGCCAGCCGTCTGGGACAGCCCTTTAGCACAGATACGCAGTATTTT. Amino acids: CASRLGQPFSTDTQYF.

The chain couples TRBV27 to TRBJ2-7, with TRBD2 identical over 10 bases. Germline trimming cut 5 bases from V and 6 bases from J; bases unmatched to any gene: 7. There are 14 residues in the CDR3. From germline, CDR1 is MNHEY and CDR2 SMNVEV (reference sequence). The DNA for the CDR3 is TGTGCCAGCAGTCCCGTAGCGGGGGGAGCCGAGCAGTACTTC. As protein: CASSPVAGGAEQYF.

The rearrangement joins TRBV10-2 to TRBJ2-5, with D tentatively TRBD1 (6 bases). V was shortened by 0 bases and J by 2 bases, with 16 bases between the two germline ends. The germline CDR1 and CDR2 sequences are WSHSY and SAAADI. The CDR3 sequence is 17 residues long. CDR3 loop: CASSESTRRQGQETQYF. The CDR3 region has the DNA TGCGCCAGCAGTGAGTCGACGAGGAGGCAGGGGCAAGAGACCCAGTACTTC.

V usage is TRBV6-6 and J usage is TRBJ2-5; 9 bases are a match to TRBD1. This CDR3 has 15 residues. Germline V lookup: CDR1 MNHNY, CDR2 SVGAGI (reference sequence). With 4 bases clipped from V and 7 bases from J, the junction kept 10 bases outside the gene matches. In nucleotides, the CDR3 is TGTGCCAGCAGTTCTTCATCGGGACAGGGTCGGACCCAGTACTTC. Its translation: CASSSSSGQGRTQYF.

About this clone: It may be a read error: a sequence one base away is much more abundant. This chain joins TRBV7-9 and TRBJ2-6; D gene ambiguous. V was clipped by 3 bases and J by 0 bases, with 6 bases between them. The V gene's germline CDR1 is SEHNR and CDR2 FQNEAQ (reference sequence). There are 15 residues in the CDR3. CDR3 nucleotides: TGTGCCAGCAGCTTGTGGCCCTCTGGGGCCAACGTCCTGACTTTC. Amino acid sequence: CASSLWPSGANVLTF. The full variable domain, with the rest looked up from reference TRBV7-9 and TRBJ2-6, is DTGVSQNPRHKITKRGQNVTFRCDPISEHNRLYWYRQTLGQGPEFLTYFQNEAQLEKSRLLSDRFSAERPKGSFSTLEIQRTEQGDSAMYLCASSLWPSGANVLTFGAGSRLTVL.

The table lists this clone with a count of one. The CDR3 loop is CASSVGSSGGVVDEQFF. The CDR3 DNA follows: TGTGCCAGCAGCGTAGGCTCTAGCGGGGGGGTCGTGGATGAGCAGTTCTTC. The V call is TRBV9, the J call TRBJ2-1; 12 nucleotides match TRBD2. This CDR3 is 17 amino acids long. Trimming at V came to 0 bases and at J to 8 bases, leaving 9 bases not matched to a gene. Germline V lookup: CDR1 SGDLS, CDR2 YYNGEE. Full variable domain (missing parts from reference TRBV9 and TRBJ2-1): DSGVTQTPKHLITATGQRVTLRCSPRSGDLSVYWYQQSLDQGLQFLIQYYNGEERAKGNILERFSAQQFPDLHSELNLSSLELGDSALYFCASSVGSSGGVVDEQFFGPGTRLTVL.

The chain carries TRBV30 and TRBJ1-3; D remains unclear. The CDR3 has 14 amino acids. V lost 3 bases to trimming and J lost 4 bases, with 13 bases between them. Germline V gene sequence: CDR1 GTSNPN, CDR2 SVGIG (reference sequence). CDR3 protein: CAWRRTTWGNTIYF. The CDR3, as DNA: TGTGCCTGGAGACGCACCACTTGGGGAAACACCATATATTTT. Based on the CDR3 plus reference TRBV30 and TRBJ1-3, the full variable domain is SQTIHQWPATLVQPVGSPLSLECTVEGTSNPNLYWYRQAAGRGLQLLFYSVGIGQISSEVPQNLSASRPQDRQFILSSKKLLLSDSGFYLCAWRRTTWGNTIYFGEGSWLTVV.